Each of the 9 T cell receptor beta chains below was sequenced from the same sample in a study of lymphopenia after photon versus proton radiotherapy. Data came from immunoSEQ multiplex PCR; TCRdb stores just in-frame clones and leaves some out. The top ten hold roughly 2.3% of the sample, which has about 61,000 clones, around 86% seen once. This specimen was peripheral blood, taken from a patient treated with photon-based radiotherapy. The receptors derive from a man in his forties with gastric cancer.

This clone was counted once. The V call is TRBV5-1, the J call TRBJ2-5; 16 nucleotides match TRBD2. Germline assignment: CDR1 SGHRS and CDR2 YFSETQ. V was clipped by 6 bases and J by 5 bases; unmatched bases: 10. This CDR3 is 17 amino acids long. In nucleotides, the CDR3 is TGCGCCAGCATCCCGGGACTAGCGGGGGGGCGGCAGGAGACCCAGTACTTC. It translates to CASIPGLAGGRQETQYF.

This clone was detected only once. The V gene is TRBV10-3, the J gene TRBJ2-2, with 8 bases identical to TRBD1. Germline V gene data show CDR1 as ENHRY and CDR2 as SYGVKD. The trim removed 6 bases at V and 3 bases at J, leaving 6 bases unmatched. The CDR3 sequence is 15 residues long. The CDR3 DNA follows: TGTGCCATCAGACCGGGACAGGCGGACACCGGGGAGCTGTTTTTT. It encodes CAIRPGQADTGELFF.

This clone was seen just once. The genes are TRBV27 and TRBJ2-5; D possibly matches TRBD1 or TRBD2 (5 bases each). CDR3 length equals 14 residues. Trimming left V 3 bases short and J 5 bases short, with 13 bases between. The germline CDR1 and CDR2 sequences are MNHEY and SMNVEV (reference sequence). CDR3 sequence: CASSFMGTWETQYF. The CDR3, as DNA: TGTGCCAGCAGTTTCATGGGGACGTGGGAGACCCAGTACTTC.

This chain links TRBV11-2 with TRBJ2-4; no reliable D call. V shed 1 base and J shed 2 bases, with 15 bases lying between them. CDR1 and CDR2 from the germline V gene are SGHAT and FQNNGV. The CDR3 sequence is 17 residues long. DNA of the CDR3: TGTGCCAGCAGCTTAGCCGAATGGTGGGAAACCAAAAACATTCAGTACTTC. It is translated as CASSLAEWWETKNIQYF.

The V call is TRBV7-2, the J call TRBJ1-1; weak D call: TRBD1 (5 bases). Trimming took off 2 bases at V and 4 bases at J, with 14 bases between the two ends. Germline V gene lookup returns CDR1 SGHTA and CDR2 FQGNSA. CDR3 length: 15 residues. CDR3 sequence (DNA): TGTGCCAGCAGCTTATCGGGGCGGGTTAGCACTGAAGCTTTCTTT. This encodes CASSLSGRVSTEAFF.

The gene calls are TRBV4-3 and TRBJ2-5, with a tentative D call TRBD2 (6 bases). CDR3 length: 15 residues. Trimming took off 4 bases at V and 4 bases at J, with 16 bases between the two ends. Per the germline V gene, CDR1 is LGHNA and CDR2 is YSLEER. CDR3 sequence: CASSREVRRGETQYF. In nucleotides, the CDR3 is TGCGCCAGCAGCCGAGAGGTTAGGAGGGGAGAGACCCAGTACTTC.

J is TRBJ2-2 and V is TRBV11-2, with D unclear. Germline lookup yields CDR1 SGHAT and CDR2 FQNNGV. V dropped 0 bases and J dropped 5 bases, with 1 base sitting between them. The CDR3 is 12 residues long. The CDR3 sequence: CASSLDTGELFF. CDR3 sequence (DNA): TGTGCCAGCAGCTTAGATACCGGGGAGCTGTTTTTT.

The chain is built from TRBV19 and TRBJ1-6; 9 nucleotides match TRBD1. The ends lost 5 bases at V and 10 bases at J; junction bases unmatched: 12. The germline gives CDR1 LNHDA, CDR2 SQIVND (reference sequence). The CDR3 runs 16 residues. CDR3 residues: CASSPGGQGKESPLHF. The CDR3 nucleotides read TGTGCCAGTAGTCCTGGGGGACAGGGCAAGGAGTCACCCCTCCACTTT.

The gene calls are TRBV6-6 and TRBJ1-1; D gene ambiguous. Germline assignment: CDR1 MNHNY and CDR2 SVGAGI (reference sequence). V was cut by 2 bases and J by 5 bases, with 6 bases left in between. The length of the CDR3 is 12 residues. This CDR3 reads CASSYEETEAFF. For the CDR3, the DNA is TGTGCCAGCAGTTACGAAGAGACTGAAGCTTTCTTT.